Listed below are T cell receptor beta chains from one sample, sequenced in a study of T cell repertoires in ileal Crohn's disease. Method: immunoSEQ multiplex PCR; TCRdb's copy keeps in-frame clones and lacks some. The sample has 13,000 to 15,000 clones; around two thirds are singletons. Sequencing was done on a sample of ileal tissue. Every receptor here comes from an adult with Crohn's disease. Both conserved end residues are part of each CDR3. A D gene is named only where the DNA matches it firmly. Some rows have no size entry. The others give once, few or many, or a class for an expanded clone.

.	few	TRBV7-7	TRBJ1-1	TGTGCTAGCAGCGTCGACAGTAACACTGAAGCTTTCTTT	CASSVDSNTEAFF
.	.	TRBV5-4	TRBJ1-3	TGTGCCAGCAGCTTGGAGGCGTACTCTGGAAACACCATATATTTT	CASSLEAYSGNTIYF
.	.	TRBV4-2	TRBJ1-5	TGTGCCAGCAGCCAAGGGGAGGGAGGCGAGAGTCAGCCCCAGCATTTT	CASSQGEGGESQPQHF
TRBD2	few	TRBV5-1	TRBJ2-1	TGCGCCAGCTCCCGTCCGAGGGCTAGCGGGGGGGCGAGCTCCTACAATGAGCAGTTCTTC	CASSRPRASGGASSYNEQFF
TRBD2	.	TRBV4-1	TRBJ2-1	TGCGCCAGCAGCCAATTGACTAGCGGGGGCGGGCCAGGTGAGCAGTTCTTC	CASSQLTSGGGPGEQFF
.	.	TRBV5-6	TRBJ1-3	TGTGCCAGCAGCTTACTAGGACAACGAAACACCATATATTTT	CASSLLGQRNTIYF
.	.	TRBV18	TRBJ2-2	TGTGCCAGCTCACCGAATATTCCAGGGAACGCCGGGGAGCTGTTTTTT	CASSPNIPGNAGELFF
.	medium-sized	TRBV15	TRBJ1-1	TGTGCCACCAGCAGAATGACAGGGAACACTGAAGCTTTCTTT	CATSRMTGNTEAFF
.	.	TRBV16	TRBJ2-2	TGTGCCAGCAGCCGTTCGACAAGCGGGGAGCTGTTTTTT	CASSRSTSGELFF
TRBD1	once	TRBV11-2	TRBJ1-4	TGTGCCAGCAGTTTCCGAGACAGGGGGTTCGTTGCTAATGAAAAACTGTTTTTT	CASSFRDRGFVANEKLFF
.	.	TRBV7-9	TRBJ2-1	TGTGCCAGCAGCTTAGCCAGGGGAGGGAGCTCCTACAATGAGCAGTTCTTC	CASSLARGGSSYNEQFF
TRBD1	.	TRBV5-4	TRBJ1-6	TGTGCCAGCAGCTTGAAACAGGGGGATAATTCACCCCTCCACTTT	CASSLKQGDNSPLHF
.	.	TRBV27	TRBJ2-4	TGTGCCAGCAGTTTATCCAAAAACATTCAGTACTTC	CASSLSKNIQYF
.	.	TRBV20-1	TRBJ2-7	TGCAGTGCTAGTTCAGGGACCGAGCAGTACTTC	CSASSGTEQYF
.	.	TRBV2	TRBJ1-1	TGTGCCAGCAGTGACAACAGGGCTGAGAGGACTGAAGCTTTCTTT	CASSDNRAERTEAFF
.	.	TRBV4-1	TRBJ2-5	TGCGCCAGCAGCCAAGGTTCCCCGCGGCTTTCGGCCCAGTACTTC	CASSQGSPRLSAQYF
TRBD1	.	TRBV27	TRBJ2-7	TGTGCCAGCAGCCGAGGGGGCCCACGGTACGAGCAGTACTTC	CASSRGGPRYEQYF
.	.	TRBV9	TRBJ2-5	TGTGCCAGCAGCGATGAGGCGACCCAGTACTTC	CASSDEATQYF
.	few	TRBV6-5	TRBJ1-2	TGTGCCAGCAGCCGCGATGGCGATATCTATGGCTACACCTTC	CASSRDGDIYGYTF
TRBD2	.	TRBV14	TRBJ2-1	TGTGCCAGCAGCCAAAGGCTAGCGGGGATAGGTGAGCAGTTCTTC	CASSQRLAGIGEQFF
.	.	TRBV5-1	TRBJ1-1	TGCGCCAGCAGCTTGGCACAGGGAGTTTGGAACACTGAAGCTTTCTTT	CASSLAQGVWNTEAFF
TRBD1	.	TRBV11-2	TRBJ2-5	TGTGCCAGCAGCTTCGGACAGGGGGAGGGCCAGTACTTC	CASSFGQGEGQYF
TRBD2	.	TRBV7-7	TRBJ2-1	TGTGCTAGCAGCATGGTGTTAGCGGGGGGTTACAATGAGCAGTTCTTC	CASSMVLAGGYNEQFF
.	.	TRBV6-6	TRBJ1-5	TGTGCCAGCAGTTACAGGGTTCAGCCCCAGCATTTT	CASSYRVQPQHF
.	.	TRBV18	TRBJ2-5	TGTGCCAGCTCACTCTTGGAGACCCAGTACTTC	CASSLLETQYF
.	.	TRBV6-6	TRBJ1-1	TGTGCCAGCAGTTATCTTCAGAACACTGAAGCTTTCTTT	CASSYLQNTEAFF
.	.	TRBV2	TRBJ2-1	TGTGCCAGCAGGGGGGCCCGTGGATCCGGTGAGCAGTTCTTC	CASRGARGSGEQFF
.	.	TRBV7-9	TRBJ2-7	TGTGCCGGAAACCGGCTGACCTCCTACGAGCAGTACTTC	CAGNRLTSYEQYF
.	.	TRBV27	TRBJ1-1	TGTGCCAGCAGCCCCGGGGGGTTGTGGACTGAAGCTTTCTTT	CASSPGGLWTEAFF
.	.	TRBV27	TRBJ1-4	TGTGCCAGCAGTTTCCGACAGGAGCCTGAAAAACTGTTTTTT	CASSFRQEPEKLFF
TRBD1	.	TRBV6-1	TRBJ2-1	TGTGCCAGCAGTACGGGACAGGGGGAGTACAATGAGCAGTTCTTC	CASSTGQGEYNEQFF
TRBD1	once	TRBV19	TRBJ2-7	TGTGCCAGTAGTACTATACAGGGGATTGGACCCTACGAGCAGTACTTC	CASSTIQGIGPYEQYF
.	.	TRBV7-9	TRBJ1-1	TGTGCCAGCAGCATTAACACTGAAGCTTTCTTT	CASSINTEAFF
.	.	TRBV5-1	TRBJ1-4	TGCGCCAGCAGCTGGGTGGGACATCTAAATGAAAAACTGTTTTTT	CASSWVGHLNEKLFF
.	.	TRBV7-2	TRBJ2-1	TGTGCCAGCAGCTTAGTGCAGGGGAGGGGGTACAATGAGCAGTTCTTC	CASSLVQGRGYNEQFF
.	.	TRBV5-4	TRBJ1-2	TGTGCCAGCAGCTTGGCCCCAGGGGATGGCTACACCTTC	CASSLAPGDGYTF
TRBD2	.	TRBV12-5	TRBJ2-7	TGTGCTAGTGGCCCCGGGACTAGCCCCTTCGAGCAGTACTTC	CASGPGTSPFEQYF
.	.	TRBV4-2	TRBJ2-7	TGTGCCAGCAGCCAAGACCCAGCGGACTCCTACGAGCAGTACTTC	CASSQDPADSYEQYF
.	medium-sized	TRBV30	TRBJ1-4	TGTGCCTGGAGTGTCGGGGGGGGTAATGAAAAACTGTTTTTT	CAWSVGGGNEKLFF
.	.	TRBV29-1	TRBJ1-3	TGCAGCGCCGCGGGCGGGGCTACCTCTGGAAACACCATATATTTT	CSAAGGATSGNTIYF
TRBD2	.	TRBV28	TRBJ2-1	TGTGCCAGCAGTTTAAATAGCGGGGGCCCATTTACCTACAATGAGCAGTTCTTC	CASSLNSGGPFTYNEQFF
.	.	TRBV27	TRBJ2-6	TGTGCCAGCAGTTGGGCCCTTTCTGGGGCCAACGTCCTGACTTTC	CASSWALSGANVLTF
.	few	TRBV2	TRBJ1-2	TGTGCCAGCATTGAGAGAGGGCACCTTGATGGCTACACCTTC	CASIERGHLDGYTF
TRBD1	.	TRBV29-1	TRBJ2-7	TGCAGCGTTCGGACAGGGGACTACGAGCAGTACTTC	CSVRTGDYEQYF
.	.	TRBV6-1	TRBJ1-4	TGTGCCAGCAGTGTTAATGAAAAACTGTTTTTT	CASSVNEKLFF
.	.	TRBV6-6	TRBJ1-4	TGTGCCACTGGAGGGGATGCTAATGAAAAACTGTTTTTT	CATGGDANEKLFF
TRBD2	.	TRBV7-2	TRBJ2-3	TGTGCCAGCAGCTTCGGGGTAGCGGGGGCACGGGATACGCAGTATTTT	CASSFGVAGARDTQYF
TRBD2	few	TRBV27	TRBJ2-7	TGTGCCAGCAGTCCCTCCGTGAGCGGGGGGTCCTACGAGCAGTACTTC	CASSPSVSGGSYEQYF
.	once	TRBV2	TRBJ2-3	TGTGCCAGCAGTACCGGGGGGCTAAGCACAGATACGCAGTATTTT	CASSTGGLSTDTQYF
TRBD1	.	TRBV7-8	TRBJ2-7	TGTGCCAGCAGCTCTTCACAGGGGCTCGAGCAGTACTTC	CASSSSQGLEQYF
.	.	TRBV10-3	TRBJ1-2	TGTGCCATCAGTGAGTCGAATGCTGGCTACACCTTC	CAISESNAGYTF
.	.	TRBV28	TRBJ1-2	TGTGCCAGCAGTTTAGCGGATTTTGACTATGGCTACACCTTC	CASSLADFDYGYTF
TRBD2	.	TRBV7-8	TRBJ2-2	TGTGCCAGCAGCTTAGAAGGCGGGGGGTCGGAGGAGCTGTTTTTT	CASSLEGGGSEELFF
TRBD2	.	TRBV15	TRBJ2-1	TGTGCCACCAGGGGGCTTAGCGGGGTGGGTTACAATGAGCAGTTCTTC	CATRGLSGVGYNEQFF
.	.	TRBV5-5	TRBJ2-7	TGTGCCAGCAGCTTGGAGTTCAGTTCCTACGAGCAGTACTTC	CASSLEFSSYEQYF
.	.	TRBV28	TRBJ1-5	TGTGCCAGCAGTTCCCAGGGGACTAGCAATCAGCCCCAGCATTTT	CASSSQGTSNQPQHF
TRBD1	few	TRBV6-1	TRBJ2-3	TGTGCCAGCAGGGGACAGGGGTTCGGCACAGATACGCAGTATTTT	CASRGQGFGTDTQYF
.	.	TRBV7-8	TRBJ2-2	TGTGCCAGCAGCCACGACACTTATTTGAACACCGGGGAGCTGTTTTTT	CASSHDTYLNTGELFF
.	.	TRBV7-9	TRBJ2-5	TGTGCCAGCAGCTTAGGACTCGGGGAGACCCAGTACTTC	CASSLGLGETQYF